The following is a TCR beta chain sequence with its context. The V and J ends lost 4 bases and 5 bases respectively, with 17 bases between them. The CDR3 spans 15 residues. Germline assignment: CDR1 GTSNPN and CDR2 SVGIG (reference sequence). These data are taken from a study of control samples from healthy donors and cancer patients. The repertoire was sequenced with immunoSEQ multiplex PCR; TCRdb's copy has only in-frame clones and lacks some. The table shows approximately 20,000 clones, with 80% to 90% occurring only once. The specimen sequenced was PBMCs. The gene calls are TRBV30 and TRBJ1-4; a possible D gene is TRBD1 (6 bases). The sequence derives from a woman in her sixties or seventies with lung cancer. CDR3 sequence: CAWTHRGGGNEKLFF. Here the CDR3 DNA reads TGTGCCTGGACCCATCGGGGAGGGGGGAATGAAAAACTGTTTTTT.